This T cell receptor (beta chain) originates from a study of response to subunit inactivated influenza vaccine. TCRdb re-derived calls from the RT-PCR reads in MiXCR, one entry per CDR3 protein. This sample carries a few hundred thousand distinct CDR3 sequences, around 15% of them seen once, and the ten largest clones take 11%. V dropped 6 bases and J dropped 7; count of bases not matched to a gene: 6. The CDR3 sequence is 15 residues long. Looked up from germline, CDR1 is SEHNR and CDR2 is FQNEAQ (reference sequence). This clonotype was recorded many times. Sequenced material: PBMCs from blood, taken 11 to 12 days after vaccination. The sequence was obtained from a man aged 50-59 years who received an inactivated influenza vaccine. The chain has TRBV7-9 and TRBJ2-1; 13 bases align to TRBD2. In DNA, the CDR3 is TGTGCCAGCAGTTGGACTAGCGGGAGAGGTAATGAGCAGTTCTTC. It codes for CASSWTSGRGNEQFF.